What follows are 17 T cell receptor beta chains derived from one specimen sequenced in a study of blood T cell repertoires in COVID-19. Assay used: immunoSEQ multiplex PCR; TCRdb lists only in-frame clones, some missing. The repertoire consists of over 150,000 clones, with approximately 86% occurring once and the leading ten covering 6.5% to 7.5%. Material for sequencing was peripheral blood. These receptors came from an elderly man with COVID-19, enrolled during active disease.

V gene TRBV3-1 (or the pseudogene TRBV3-2) combines with J gene TRBJ1-5, with 8 nucleotides matching TRBD1. V lost 3 bases to trimming and J lost 5 bases; unmatched junction nucleotides: 0. The CDR3 loop spans 13 amino acids. The germline gives CDR1 LGHDT, CDR2 YNNKEL (reference sequence). The CDR3 DNA sequence: TGTGCCAGCAGCCAGACAGGGGATCAGCCCCAGCATTTT. Translating gives CASSQTGDQPQHF.

This chain links TRBV7-9 with TRBJ1-2, with TRBD1 matching over 7 bases. Germline lookup yields CDR1 SEHNR and CDR2 FQNEAQ (reference sequence). The CDR3 totals 14 residues. The trim removed 5 bases at V and 0 bases at J, leaving 3 bases unmatched. The chain's CDR3 is CASSPQGTNYGYTF. The CDR3 DNA reads TGTGCCAGCAGCCCACAGGGGACTAACTATGGCTACACCTTC.

The chain combines TRBV5-8 with TRBJ2-1, with a possible D match to TRBD1 (5 bases). Trimming took off 4 bases at V and 3 bases at J, with 11 bases between the two ends. Germline CDR1 SGHTS, CDR2 YDEGEE. CDR3 length: 14 residues. The CDR3 bases are TGTGCCAGCAGCCCCTTAGGGGTCTACAATGAGCAGTTCTTC. This codes for CASSPLGVYNEQFF.

The chain employs TRBV5-1 and TRBJ1-1, with 7 bases lining up with TRBD1. The CDR3 is 17 residues long. Germline assignment: CDR1 SGHRS and CDR2 YFSETQ. Trimming removed 4 bases from V and 0 bases from J; junction bases left unmatched: 12. The CDR3 protein is CASSLRQGRDLNTEAFF. The DNA of the CDR3 is TGCGCCAGCAGCCTCCGACAGGGCCGGGATTTGAACACTGAAGCTTTCTTT.

The CDR3 region has the DNA TGTGCCAGCAGCTTAGCGGGGGCAGGGGAGACCCAGTACTTC. Its protein is CASSLAGAGETQYF. The rearrangement joins TRBV5-4 to TRBJ2-5; TRBD2 matches 8 bases. CDR1 and CDR2 (germline): SGHNT, YYREEE (reference sequence). The CDR3 sequence is 14 residues long. Trimming at V came to 2 bases and at J to 5 bases, leaving 5 bases not matched to a gene.

A few counts support this clone. The chain carries TRBV7-2 and TRBJ2-7; TRBD2 matches 11 bases. The J segment lost 2 bases and the V segment lost 3 bases, leaving 15 bases of the junction unmatched. This CDR3 has 19 amino acids. Looked up from germline, CDR1 is SGHTA and CDR2 is FQGNSA. The CDR3 DNA reads as TGTGCCAGCAGCTTGGGCGGGACTAGCGGTACCCAAGTCGCCTACGAGCAGTACTTC. Its protein is CASSLGGTSGTQVAYEQYF.

This clone was detected a few times. This chain connects TRBV7-9 to TRBJ1-1, with D possibly matching TRBD1 (5 bases). Germline V lookup: CDR1 SEHNR, CDR2 FQNEAQ (reference sequence). V lost 4 bases and J 8 bases, leaving 14 bases between the germline ends. The CDR3 has 13 residues. The CDR3 DNA sequence: TGTGCCAGCAGCTCCTCCTCAGGGTCCGAAGCTTTCTTT. Protein: CASSSSSGSEAFF.

V gene TRBV19 combines with J gene TRBJ1-4, with TRBD1 matching over 11 bases. V shed 7 bases and J 6 bases; nucleotides not matched to a gene: 4. CDR3 length: 14 amino acids. Per germline, CDR1 LNHDA and CDR2 SQIVND (reference sequence). In DNA, the CDR3 is TGTGCCAGTACCCCGGGACAGGGGGATGAAAAACTGTTTTTT. This translates into CASTPGQGDEKLFF.

This chain uses TRBV4-2 with TRBJ1-2; TRBD1 might be the D (6 bases). The V end lost 4 bases, the J end lost 7 bases, and 16 bases lay between the germline ends. Looked up from germline, CDR1 is LGHNA and CDR2 is YNFKEQ. This CDR3 has 14 amino acids. CDR3 in DNA: TGTGCCAGCAGCCCCAACCAAGGGGGGGCTGGCTACACCTTC. Translation gives CASSPNQGGAGYTF.

The V call is TRBV5-4, the J call TRBJ1-6; D remains ambiguous. CDR1 is SGHNT, CDR2 YYREEE, per germline (reference sequence). With 2 bases removed from V and 0 bases from J, the gap between germline ends came to 6 bases. This CDR3 is built from 15 residues. The CDR3 coding sequence is TGTGCCAGCAGCTTTGGGAGCTCCTATAATTCACCCCTCCACTTT. It encodes CASSFGSSYNSPLHF.

The sample holds a few counts of this clone. The chain combines TRBV5-4 with TRBJ1-1, with D tentatively TRBD1 (6 bases). Germline V gene sequence: CDR1 SGHNT, CDR2 YYREEE (reference sequence). The CDR3 contains 15 residues. V shed 0 bases and J shed 4 bases, with 13 bases lying between them. CDR3 nucleotide sequence: TGTGCCAGCAGCTTGGAGGGGGTGGGTAGCACTGAAGCTTTCTTT. Amino acid sequence: CASSLEGVGSTEAFF.

This chain connects TRBV6-5 to TRBJ1-1; no definite D call. Germline loops: CDR1 MNHEY, CDR2 SVGAGI. Trimming shortened V by 7 bases and J by 5 bases, and 17 bases separated the two germline ends. This CDR3 is 14 amino acids long. CDR3 residues: CASKIEEEGTEAFF. CDR3 DNA: TGTGCCAGCAAGATCGAGGAAGAAGGAACTGAAGCTTTCTTT.

This clone was picked up a small number of times. This chain joins TRBV4-3 and TRBJ2-1, with 12 bases lining up with TRBD2. The CDR3 totals 16 residues. V lost 4 bases and J lost 9; bases outside the gene matches: 10. Germline values: CDR1 LGHNA, CDR2 YSLEER. The CDR3 reads CASSRLTSGGGSEQFF. DNA of the CDR3: TGCGCCAGCAGCCGGCTGACTAGCGGGGGAGGGAGTGAGCAGTTCTTC.

This clone showed up just once. This sequence joins TRBV7-2 and TRBJ2-7, with D possibly matching TRBD2 (5 bases). V was trimmed by 9 bases and J by 3 bases, leaving 18 bases between them. Germline CDR1 and CDR2: SGHTA and FQGNSA. CDR3 length: 14 amino acids. CDR3: CASGPDSRYYEQYF. CDR3 coding DNA: TGTGCCAGTGGTCCGGACTCACGCTACTACGAGCAGTACTTC.

The V and J genes are TRBV5-1 and TRBJ2-3; 13 bases align to TRBD2. The length of the CDR3 is 15 residues. CDR1 SGHRS and CDR2 YFSETQ come from the germline V gene. The J segment lost 4 bases and the V segment lost 3 bases, leaving 2 bases of the junction unmatched. The CDR3 spells CASSSGLAGSDTQYF. The CDR3, as DNA: TGCGCCAGCAGCTCGGGACTAGCGGGGTCAGATACGCAGTATTTT.

The J gene is TRBJ1-2, the V gene TRBV27; 11 bases match TRBD1. V lost 5 bases, J lost 4 bases, and 15 bases stayed unmatched. Germline CDR1 is MNHEY and CDR2 is SMNVEV (reference sequence). The CDR3 length is 18 residues. CDR3 nucleotides: TGTGCCAGCAGTCCCCCCTCAACCGGGACAGGGGGTTCCTATGGCTACACCTTC. This gives the protein CASSPPSTGTGGSYGYTF.

This clone was recorded once. The V call is TRBV5-4, the J call TRBJ1-1, with 7 bases aligning to TRBD1. CDR1 is SGHNT and CDR2 is YYREEE in the germline V gene (reference sequence). V lost 4 bases to trimming and J lost 1 base; unmatched junction nucleotides: 4. The CDR3 has 14 amino acids. CDR3 sequence reads: CASSPRQGNTEAFF. CDR3 DNA sequence: TGTGCCAGCAGCCCTCGACAGGGGAACACTGAAGCTTTCTTT.